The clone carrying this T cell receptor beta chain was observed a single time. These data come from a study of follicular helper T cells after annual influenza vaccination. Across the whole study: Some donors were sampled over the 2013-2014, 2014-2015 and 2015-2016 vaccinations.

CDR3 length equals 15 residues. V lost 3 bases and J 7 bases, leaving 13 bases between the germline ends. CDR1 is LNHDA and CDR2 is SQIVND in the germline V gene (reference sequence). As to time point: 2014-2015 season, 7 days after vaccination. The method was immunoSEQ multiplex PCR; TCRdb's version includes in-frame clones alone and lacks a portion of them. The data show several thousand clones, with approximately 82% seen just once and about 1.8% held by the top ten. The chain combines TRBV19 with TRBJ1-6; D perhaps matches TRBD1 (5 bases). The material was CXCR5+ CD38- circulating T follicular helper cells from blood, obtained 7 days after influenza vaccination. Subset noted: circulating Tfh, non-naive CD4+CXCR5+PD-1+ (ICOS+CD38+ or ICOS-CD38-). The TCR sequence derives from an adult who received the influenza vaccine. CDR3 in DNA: TGTGCCAGTAGTATCAGCCAGGGTCGAAATTCACCCCTCCACTTT. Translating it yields CASSISQGRNSPLHF.